Listed below are T cell receptor beta chains from one sample, sequenced in a study of T cell repertoires in cytomegalovirus infection. TCRdb reprocessed the reads with MiXCR, giving one entry per CDR3 protein. The table records some 180,000 distinct CDR3 sequences, 17% of them present only once. The sample was CD8+ T cells from PBMCs. Every receptor here comes from a human donor in good health (CMV status not recorded). Some clones in this sample may be carry-over from other donors' samples. The CDR3 runs from the conserved cysteine through the conserved F or W. A D gene is named only where the DNA matches it firmly. The size entry is marked missing in some rows and otherwise reads once, few, many or a size class.

j_call	clone_size	v_call	d_call	cdr3_nt	cdr3_aa
TRBJ2-7	few	TRBV6-6	NA	TGTGCCAGCAGTTACTCAGGTGCTTCCAGCTCCTACGAGCAGTACTTC	CASSYSGASSSYEQYF
TRBJ1-6	many	TRBV13	NA	TGTGCCAGCAGCTTGGGTAATTCACCCCTCCACTTT	CASSLGNSPLHF
TRBJ2-7	NA	TRBV27	NA	TGTGCCAGCAGTTTAGTCCCAGGGTCCTACGAGCAGTACTTC	CASSLVPGSYEQYF
TRBJ1-2	NA	TRBV7-3	NA	TGTGCCAGCAGCTTAACGGCTGGGGAGGGCTACACCTTC	CASSLTAGEGYTF
TRBJ2-1	many	TRBV6-2/TRBV6-3	NA	TGTGCCAGCAGTTACGTCCAGGGTCCCAATGAGCAGTTCTTC	CASSYVQGPNEQFF
TRBJ2-1	NA	TRBV6-1	NA	TGTGCCAGCAGTTGGACCATTCTCAATGAGCAGTTCTTC	CASSWTILNEQFF
TRBJ1-4	few	TRBV7-2	NA	TGTGCCAGCAGCTACCGGGACACACCACTGTTTTTT	CASSYRDTPLFF
TRBJ2-3	NA	TRBV4-3	NA	TGCGCCAGCAGCCAATTTGGAGCGGGTAGGATAGATACGCAGTATTTT	CASSQFGAGRIDTQYF
TRBJ1-1	NA	TRBV7-9	NA	TGTGCCAGCAGCTTAGTGTCGCGTCTGGGCACTGAAGCTTTCTTT	CASSLVSRLGTEAFF
TRBJ2-7	medium-sized	TRBV7-9	NA	TGTGCCAGCAGCTCTAAGGGACTTGACTCCTACGAGCAGTACTTC	CASSSKGLDSYEQYF
TRBJ2-5	few	TRBV7-9	NA	TGTGCCAGCAGCTTAGAGGCCCTGGAGACCCAGTACTTC	CASSLEALETQYF
TRBJ2-1	few	TRBV6-2/TRBV6-3	NA	TGTGCCAGCGGATCACATGGAGGGGGGACCTACAATGAGCAGTTCTTC	CASGSHGGGTYNEQFF
TRBJ2-1	few	TRBV12-5	NA	TGTGCTAGTGGTTTGGTAGGGGGGGGACCAAAACACTCCTACAATGAGCAGTTCTTC	CASGLVGGGPKHSYNEQFF
TRBJ1-1	few	TRBV7-8	NA	TGTGCCAGCAGCTACCGACAGGATCCCTTTGGGGGCGTCTTT	CASSYRQDPFGGVF
TRBJ2-2	few	TRBV5-5	TRBD2	TGTGCCAGCAGCTTGGGACTAGCGCCCGGGGAGCTGTTTTTT	CASSLGLAPGELFF
TRBJ2-3	NA	TRBV12-3/TRBV12-4	TRBD2	TGTGCCAGCAGCCCACTAGCGGGGGGGGCAGATACGCAGTATTTT	CASSPLAGGADTQYF
TRBJ2-7	few	TRBV6-5	NA	TGTGCCAGCAGTTCCTTGGAGGAGGGGGCGACAGGAGAGCAGTACTTC	CASSSLEEGATGEQYF
TRBJ2-7	NA	TRBV6-1	TRBD1	TGTGCCAGCTGGACAGGGAGCTACGAGCAGTACTTC	CASWTGSYEQYF
TRBJ1-3	NA	TRBV29-1	NA	TGCAGCGTACAGGGTCATGTCTCTGGAAACACCATATATTTT	CSVQGHVSGNTIYF
TRBJ2-7	NA	TRBV20-1	NA	TGCAGTGCTAGAGAGGCCAGGACTCTCACCTACGAGCAGTACTTC	CSAREARTLTYEQYF
TRBJ2-1	few	TRBV4-1	NA	TGCGCCAGCAGCCAAGAACCCGACAATGAGCAGTTCTTC	CASSQEPDNEQFF
TRBJ2-2	NA	TRBV12-5	NA	TGTGCTAGTGGTTTGGGATCAGGGGCTGCCGGGGAGCTGTTTTTT	CASGLGSGAAGELFF
TRBJ2-3	NA	TRBV7-6	NA	TGTGCCAGCAGCTTAAAGGGGGGCACAGATACGCAGTATTTT	CASSLKGGTDTQYF
TRBJ1-6	NA	TRBV28	TRBD1	TGTGCCAGCAGTTTGACCGGGACAGGGTCACCCCTCCACTTT	CASSLTGTGSPLHF
TRBJ2-3	NA	TRBV27	NA	TGTGCCACTGTAGAATTTAAATGGGGCACAGATACGCAGTATTTT	CATVEFKWGTDTQYF
TRBJ1-4	few	TRBV7-9	NA	TGTGCCAGCAGCCCGCGCGGGGGAACTGGGGAAAAACTGTTTTTT	CASSPRGGTGEKLFF
TRBJ1-4	few	TRBV7-6	NA	TGTGCCAGCAGCTTCGGGGCAGGGGTAACTGAAAAACTGTTTTTT	CASSFGAGVTEKLFF
TRBJ2-4	few	TRBV7-2	NA	TGTGCCAGCAGCCCTCCTCCAAACATTCAGTACTTC	CASSPPPNIQYF
TRBJ2-7	NA	TRBV7-2	NA	TGTGCCAGCAGCTTAGAGAGAACGGTCGGCGAGCAGTACTTC	CASSLERTVGEQYF
TRBJ2-2	many	TRBV7-2	NA	TGTGCCAGCAGCTCCCTGAGAGGGGCGCACACCGGGGAGCTGTTTTTT	CASSSLRGAHTGELFF
TRBJ1-2	NA	TRBV5-1	TRBD1	TGCGCCAGCAGTCGTGGATCAGGGGGCAACCCCTATGGCTACACCTTC	CASSRGSGGNPYGYTF
TRBJ2-7	few	TRBV13	NA	TGTGCCAGCAGCGCGAGGGCAGTTTCTACCCCGCTTTACTTC	CASSARAVSTPLYF
TRBJ2-5	NA	TRBV6-2/TRBV6-3	TRBD1	TGTGCCAGCAGTTACCCGGGACAGCAAGAGACCCAGTACTTC	CASSYPGQQETQYF
TRBJ1-1	NA	TRBV28	NA	TGTGCCAGCAGTCAACAACAGGGATGGAACACTGAAGCTTTCTTT	CASSQQQGWNTEAFF
TRBJ1-4	NA	TRBV29-1	NA	TGCAGCGTTGAAGAGACGGGCAGGGAAGCTGAAAAACTGTTTTTT	CSVEETGREAEKLFF
TRBJ2-1	few	TRBV10-2	TRBD2	TGCGCCAGCAGTGCGGGCGGGGGGGCGTACAATGAGCAGTTCTTC	CASSAGGGAYNEQFF
TRBJ1-3	many	TRBV7-2	TRBD1	TGTGCCAGCAGCCCTGGACAGGGGTTAACCATATATTTT	CASSPGQGLTIYF
TRBJ2-1	NA	TRBV24-1	NA	TGTGCCACCAGTGAGGGCCCTGCGGGGAGCTCCTACAATGAGCAGTTCTTC	CATSEGPAGSSYNEQFF
TRBJ2-1	NA	TRBV4-3	TRBD2	TGCGCCAGCAGCCAAGTAATTGGGGCGGGGGGGCTAAATGAGCAGTTCTTC	CASSQVIGAGGLNEQFF
TRBJ1-1	NA	TRBV14	NA	TGTGCCAGCAGCCAAGTACAGGGTAGGGACACTGAAGCTTTCTTT	CASSQVQGRDTEAFF
TRBJ2-5	few	TRBV11-1	TRBD2	TGTGCCAGCAGCTTATACCAAGCGGGGGGAGGAGAGACCCAGTACTTC	CASSLYQAGGGETQYF
TRBJ1-1	few	TRBV7-2	NA	TGTGCCAGCAGCTTGAAATTCAGGGGTTACGACACTGAAGCTTTCTTT	CASSLKFRGYDTEAFF
TRBJ1-5	NA	TRBV6-6	NA	TGTGCCAGCAGTTCGGCTTTAGACTTTAATCAGCCCCAGCATTTT	CASSSALDFNQPQHF
TRBJ2-4	NA	TRBV10-3	NA	TGTGCCACCGGGGATGGCTGGGCTACTAAAAACATTCAGTACTTC	CATGDGWATKNIQYF
TRBJ2-5	NA	TRBV7-2	NA	TGTGCCAGCAGCCTACCGGTCGGGGGCCCCAGAGAGACCCAGTACTTC	CASSLPVGGPRETQYF
TRBJ1-5	few	TRBV24-1	NA	TGTGCCACCAGTACGCGGCAGTCCGGCCAGCCCCAGCATTTT	CATSTRQSGQPQHF
TRBJ1-4	few	TRBV7-9	TRBD1	TGTGCCAGCAGCTCACTGACAGGGGCTAATGAAAAACTGTTTTTT	CASSSLTGANEKLFF
TRBJ2-6	NA	TRBV29-1	TRBD1	TGCAGCGTTACCGGGACAGGTTTTTCTGGGGCCAACGTCCTGACTTTC	CSVTGTGFSGANVLTF